This T cell receptor beta chain was documented in a study of regulatory T cells in long-lasting Graves disease. Germline assignment: CDR1 SGHTA and CDR2 FQGTGA. V dropped 5 bases and J dropped 3; count of bases not matched to a gene: 9. This CDR3 spans 15 amino acids. This clonotype was recorded at least ten times. CDR3 regions were amplified by Arm-PCR using iRepertoire HTBI primers to build TCR beta libraries. TCRdb re-derived calls from the multiplex PCR reads in MiXCR, one entry per CDR3 protein. Of about 440,000 distinct CDR3 sequences in the sample, roughly 17% were seen once. The sample's time point: newly diagnosed GD, antithyroid drugs for less than 3 months. With RNA extracted from PBMCs as input, the TCR library was made. These data also featured in a second study, about T cells in Graves' hyperthyroidism and ophthalmopathy.

The chain is built from TRBV7-3 and TRBJ1-1, with TRBD1 matching 7 bases. The origin of this receptor is a woman between 18 and 29 years old with Graves disease. Material: peripheral blood mononuclear cells (PBMCs), obtained at new diagnosis, from a patient treated with antithyroid drugs. The CDR3 DNA sequence: TGTGCCAGCAGCCTCGAACAGGGGAGGGACACTGAAGCTTTCTTT. Encoded protein: CASSLEQGRDTEAFF.